These 18 T cell receptor beta chains originate from one sample sequenced in a study of T cells after yellow fever vaccination. In TCRdb, the 5' RACE reads were re-called with MiXCR into one record per CDR3 protein. The sample lists some 320,000 distinct CDR3 sequences, about 4% occurring once. Sequencing used PBMCs, obtained 5 days after the yellow fever booster vaccination. These receptors were obtained from a man younger than 35 who received the YFV17D yellow fever vaccine.

This clonotype has ten or more counts. The CDR3 protein is CASSLAMDREAFF. DNA of the CDR3: TGTGCCAGCAGCTTAGCGATGGACAGGGAAGCTTTCTTT. J is TRBJ1-1 and V is TRBV7-8, with TRBD1 matching over 7 bases. CDR1 and CDR2 (germline): SGHVS, FQNEAQ. This CDR3 contains 13 residues. Trimming cost V 0 bases and J 8 bases; bases outside gene matches: 3.

This clonotype was picked up many times. The CDR3 DNA sequence: TGCGCCAGCAGCTCGGGGACAGGTTCTAGCACAGATACGCAGTATTTT. Translated, it gives CASSSGTGSSTDTQYF. The gene calls are TRBV5-1 and TRBJ2-3; 8 bases align to TRBD1. With V trimmed by 3 bases and J by 0 bases, 6 bases remained unmatched. Germline CDR1 reads SGHRS; CDR2 reads YFSETQ. The CDR3 extends over 16 amino acids.

This clonotype was counted a few times. The chain employs TRBV12-3 or TRBV12-4 and TRBJ1-1, with TRBD1 matching 7 bases. V lost 2 bases, J lost 1 base, and 4 bases stayed unmatched. The CDR3 totals 15 residues. The CDR3 coding sequence is TGTGCCAGCAGTTTAATAGGGGGCGAGAACACTGAAGCTTTCTTT. Translating it yields CASSLIGGENTEAFF.

The chain is built from TRBV7-2 and TRBJ2-5; D not resolved. The CDR3 loop spans 16 amino acids. Trimming stripped 4 bases from V and 2 bases from J, with 17 bases between. CDR1 SGHTA and CDR2 FQGNSA come from the germline V gene. CDR3: CASSSPLARGQETQYF. The CDR3 region has the DNA TGTGCCAGCAGCTCCCCTTTGGCCCGTGGGCAAGAGACCCAGTACTTC.

The V and J genes are TRBV6-2 or TRBV6-3 and TRBJ1-1, with D possibly being TRBD1 (5 bases). Germline V gives CDR1 MNHEY, CDR2 SVGEGT. The CDR3 extends over 15 amino acids. V was cut by 5 bases and J by 5 bases, with 18 bases left in between. The CDR3 here is CASSHRGPGSTEAFF. Written as DNA, the CDR3 is TGTGCCAGCAGTCACCGGGGCCCCGGGTCGACTGAAGCTTTCTTT.

The table lists this clonotype with a few counts. The CDR3 reads CASSLNNFGTSRHQETQYF. CDR3 sequence (DNA): TGTGCCAGCAGTTTGAATAACTTCGGGACTAGCCGACACCAAGAGACCCAGTACTTC. The rearrangement uses TRBV12-3 or TRBV12-4 and TRBJ2-5, with 9 bases that match TRBD2. Trimming removed 3 bases from V and 0 bases from J; junction bases left unmatched: 14. This CDR3 comprises 19 residues.

The rearrangement joins TRBV11-2 to TRBJ1-2, with 8 bases lining up with TRBD1. V dropped 5 bases and J dropped 6; count of bases not matched to a gene: 8. CDR3 length: 14 amino acids. From germline, CDR1 is SGHAT and CDR2 FQNNGV. CDR3 loop: CASSRNPGGDGYTF. CDR3 nucleotide sequence: TGTGCCAGCAGCCGAAACCCAGGGGGCGATGGCTACACCTTC.

This clonotype was observed a few times. CDR3 in DNA: TGCAGTGCTAGAATTAGGGGCATCTCTGGAAACACCATATATTTT. It encodes CSARIRGISGNTIYF. V usage is TRBV20-1 and J usage is TRBJ1-3, with D perhaps matching TRBD1 (5 bases). This CDR3 comprises 15 residues. Germline V gene lookup returns CDR1 DFQATT and CDR2 SNEGSKA (reference sequence). Between the trimmed V and J ends, which lost 2 bases and 0 bases, there was a span of 11 bases.

This clonotype was counted only a few times. The genes are TRBV4-3 and TRBJ1-2, with D perhaps TRBD1 (5 bases). Germline V lookup: CDR1 LGHNA, CDR2 YSLEER. V lost 3 bases, J lost 4 bases, and 21 bases lay in between. This CDR3 contains 17 residues. The CDR3 DNA follows: TGCGCCAGCAGCCATGGTCAGGAGGTGGGGCTCATCTATGGCTACACCTTC. Translating gives CASSHGQEVGLIYGYTF.

This clonotype has only a few counts. The chain uses TRBV3-1 and TRBJ2-7; 8 positions match TRBD2. The CDR3 is 15 amino acids. Germline loops: CDR1 LGHDT, CDR2 YNNKEL (reference sequence). Losses at the gene ends were 3 bases for V and 6 bases for J; bases not matched to a gene: 10. CDR3: CASSQGGGTTTEQYF. The DNA of the CDR3 is TGTGCCAGCAGCCAGGGCGGGGGGACCACCACCGAGCAGTACTTC.

This clonotype has at least ten counts. This chain uses TRBV7-2 with TRBJ2-3; no clear D. The germline V gene has CDR1 SGHTA and CDR2 FQGNSA. Trimming left V 4 bases short and J 4 bases short, with 9 bases between. CDR3 length: 13 amino acids. CDR3 region: CASSSLGPDTQYF. The CDR3 DNA sequence: TGTGCCAGCAGCTCCCTGGGTCCAGATACGCAGTATTTT.

This chain links TRBV27 with TRBJ1-4, with TRBD1 matching over 11 bases. Trimming took 8 bases from V and 8 from J; bases not matched to a gene: 10. The germline gives CDR1 MNHEY, CDR2 SMNVEV (reference sequence). The CDR3 loop spans 15 amino acids. The CDR3 spells CASGGQGAGEEKLFF. In DNA, the CDR3 is TGTGCCAGCGGCGGACAGGGGGCCGGGGAGGAAAAACTGTTTTTT.

Only a few counts were recorded for this clonotype. The chain uses TRBV5-1 and TRBJ2-7; 10 nucleotides match TRBD2. The CDR3 loop spans 14 amino acids. The germline V gene encodes CDR1 SGHRS and CDR2 YFSETQ. Germline trimming cut 4 bases from V and 2 bases from J; bases unmatched to any gene: 3. CDR3 bases: TGCGCCAGCAGCGACACTAGCGGGGCCTACGAGCAGTACGTC. This gives the protein CASSDTSGAYEQYV.

This clonotype was seen ten or more times. The rearrangement joins TRBV5-1 to TRBJ1-1; maybe TRBD1 (5 bases). Germline V lookup: CDR1 SGHRS, CDR2 YFSETQ. Trimming removed 3 bases at V and 4 bases at J, with 13 bases between. CDR3 length: 14 residues. CDR3 amino acids: CASSSPREATEAFF. The CDR3 region has the DNA TGCGCCAGCAGCTCCCCCAGGGAAGCCACTGAAGCTTTCTTT.

The chain recombines TRBV7-9 with TRBJ2-1; perhaps TRBD2 as D (5 bases). CDR1 and CDR2 (germline): SEHNR, FQNEAQ (reference sequence). Trimming left V 7 bases short and J 5 bases short, with 18 bases between. This CDR3 is 15 amino acids long. In nucleotides, the CDR3 is TGTGCCAGCACCACCGGAGGCTCGTTAGACAATGAGCAGTTCTTC. Its translation is CASTTGGSLDNEQFF.

This clonotype showed up many times. The V and J genes are TRBV10-3 and TRBJ1-5; TRBD1 is a possible D gene (6 bases). Trimming shortened V by 4 bases and J by 7 bases, and 14 bases separated the two germline ends. This CDR3 contains 14 residues. From germline, CDR1 is ENHRY and CDR2 SYGVKD. The CDR3 DNA is TGTGCCATCAGTGCCGGGACCGGGGGCCAGCCCCAGCATTTT. It specifies CAISAGTGGQPQHF.

The chain carries TRBV25-1 and TRBJ2-7, with 7 bases lining up with TRBD1. The junction had 6 bases not matched to a gene; V was cut back by 5 bases and J by 5 bases. The V gene's germline CDR1 is MGHDK and CDR2 SYGVNS. The length of the CDR3 is 13 residues. The CDR3 loop reads CASSLTTGDEQYF. The DNA for the CDR3 is TGTGCCAGCAGTTTAACAACAGGGGACGAGCAGTACTTC.

In its sample, this clonotype was seen a few times. This chain links TRBV27 with TRBJ1-4; D not resolved. The germline V gene has CDR1 MNHEY and CDR2 SMNVEV (reference sequence). Between the trimmed V and J ends, which lost 3 bases and 0 bases, there was a span of 8 bases. The CDR3 runs to 15 residues. For the CDR3, the DNA is TGTGCCAGCAGTTTTAAGAGTGCAACTAATGAAAAACTGTTTTTT. It codes for CASSFKSATNEKLFF.